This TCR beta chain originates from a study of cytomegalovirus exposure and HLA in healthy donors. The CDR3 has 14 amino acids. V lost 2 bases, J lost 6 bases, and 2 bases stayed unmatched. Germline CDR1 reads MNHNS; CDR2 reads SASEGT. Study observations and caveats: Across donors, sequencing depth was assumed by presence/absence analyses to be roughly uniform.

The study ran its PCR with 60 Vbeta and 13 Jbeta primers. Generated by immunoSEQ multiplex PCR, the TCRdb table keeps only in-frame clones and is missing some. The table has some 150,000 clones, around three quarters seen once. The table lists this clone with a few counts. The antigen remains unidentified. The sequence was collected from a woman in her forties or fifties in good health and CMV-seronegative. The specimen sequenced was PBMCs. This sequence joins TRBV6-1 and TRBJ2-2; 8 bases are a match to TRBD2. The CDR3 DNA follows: TGTGCCAGCAGTGAACCCGGGAGGGCCGGGGAGCTGTTTTTT. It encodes CASSEPGRAGELFF.